Reported below is one TCR beta chain. Germline CDR1 and CDR2: ENHRY and SYGVKD. There are 14 residues in the CDR3. Trimming left V 3 bases short and J 5 bases short, with 10 bases between. The sample originates from a study of T cell changes during pregnancy in multiple sclerosis. Sequencing was performed with immunoSEQ multiplex PCR; in TCRdb, only in-frame clones are kept and a portion is missing. This table holds 40,000 to 55,000 clones, 90% found once. The TCR comes from a female donor in good health, enrolled as a control in a pregnancy study. Here the sequenced sample was peripheral blood, taken in the first trimester of pregnancy. The rearrangement links TRBV10-3 to TRBJ2-2; a possible D gene is TRBD1 (5 bases). The CDR3 loop is CAISDQGYTGELFF. Here the CDR3 DNA reads TGTGCCATCAGTGACCAGGGTTATACCGGGGAGCTGTTTTTT.